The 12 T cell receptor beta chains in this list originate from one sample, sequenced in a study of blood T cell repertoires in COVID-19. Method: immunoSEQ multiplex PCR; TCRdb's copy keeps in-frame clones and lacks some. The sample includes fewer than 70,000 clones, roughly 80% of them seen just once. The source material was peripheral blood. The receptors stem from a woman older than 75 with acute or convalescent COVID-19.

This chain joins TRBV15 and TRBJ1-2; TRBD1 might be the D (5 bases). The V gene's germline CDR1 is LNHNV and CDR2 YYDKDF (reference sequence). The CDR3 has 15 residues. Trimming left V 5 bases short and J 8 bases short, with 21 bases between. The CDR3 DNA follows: TGTGCCACCAGCCCTCGGGGCCAGGGAGGGAGCGGCTACACCTTC. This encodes CATSPRGQGGSGYTF.

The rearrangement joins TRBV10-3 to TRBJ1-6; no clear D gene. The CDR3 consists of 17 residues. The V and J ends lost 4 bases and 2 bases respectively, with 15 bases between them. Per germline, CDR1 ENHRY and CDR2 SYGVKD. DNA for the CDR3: TGTGCCATCAGTGGGGCTCAGGCTTTTACCTATAATTCACCCCTCCACTTT. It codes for CAISGAQAFTYNSPLHF.

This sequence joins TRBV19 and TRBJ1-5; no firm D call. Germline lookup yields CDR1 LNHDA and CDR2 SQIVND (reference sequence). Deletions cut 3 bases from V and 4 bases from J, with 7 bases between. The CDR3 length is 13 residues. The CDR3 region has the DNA TGTGCCAGTAGTATTCCGGGAAATCAGCCCCAGCATTTT. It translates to CASSIPGNQPQHF. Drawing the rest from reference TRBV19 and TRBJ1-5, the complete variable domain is DGGITQSPKYLFRKEGQNVTLSCEQNLNHDAMYWYRQDPGQGLRLIYYSQIVNDFQKGDIAEGYSVSREKKESFPLTVTSAQKNPTAFYLCASSIPGNQPQHFGDGTRLSIL.

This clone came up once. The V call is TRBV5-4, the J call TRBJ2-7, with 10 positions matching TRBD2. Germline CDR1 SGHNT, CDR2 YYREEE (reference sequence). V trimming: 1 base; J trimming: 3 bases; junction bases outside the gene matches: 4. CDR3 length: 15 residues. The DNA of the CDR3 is TGTGCCAGCAGCTTGCCTAGCGGGGGCCGCTACGAGCAGTACTTC. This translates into CASSLPSGGRYEQYF.

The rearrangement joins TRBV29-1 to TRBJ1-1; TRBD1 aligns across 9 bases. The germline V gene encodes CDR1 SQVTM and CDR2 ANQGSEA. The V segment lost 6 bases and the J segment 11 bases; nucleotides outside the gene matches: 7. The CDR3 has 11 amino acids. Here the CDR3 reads CSVHRGQGAFF. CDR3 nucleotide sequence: TGCAGCGTCCACAGGGGGCAGGGGGCTTTCTTT.

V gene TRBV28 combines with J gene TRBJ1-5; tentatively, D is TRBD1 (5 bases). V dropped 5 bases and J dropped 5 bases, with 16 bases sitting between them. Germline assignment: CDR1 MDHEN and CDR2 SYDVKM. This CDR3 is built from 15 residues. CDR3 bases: TGTGCCAGCAGTGAGGTTCGCGGCAGGGATCAGCCCCAGCATTTT. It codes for CASSEVRGRDQPQHF. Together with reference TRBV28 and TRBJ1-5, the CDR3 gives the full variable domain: DVKVTQSSRYLVKRTGEKVFLECVQDMDHENMFWYRQDPGLGLRLIYFSYDVKMKEKGDIPEGYSVSREKKERFSLILESASTNQTSMYLCASSEVRGRDQPQHFGDGTRLSIL.

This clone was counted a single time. The CDR3 nucleotides read TGTGCCAGCACCTTAGGGACTAGCGGGGGGCCTAACTACGAGCAGTACTTC. As protein: CASTLGTSGGPNYEQYF. V is TRBV2 and J is TRBJ2-7, with 15 bases that match TRBD2. V lost 7 bases, J lost 3 bases, and 10 bases stayed unmatched. From germline, CDR1 is SNHLY and CDR2 FYNNEI. There are 17 residues in the CDR3.

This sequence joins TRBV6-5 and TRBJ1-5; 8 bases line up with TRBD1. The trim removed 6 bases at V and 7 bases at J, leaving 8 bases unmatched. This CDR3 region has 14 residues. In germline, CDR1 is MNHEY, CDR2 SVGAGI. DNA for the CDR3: TGTGCCAGCAGACCCGGACAGGGACTGCAGCCCCAGCATTTT. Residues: CASRPGQGLQPQHF.

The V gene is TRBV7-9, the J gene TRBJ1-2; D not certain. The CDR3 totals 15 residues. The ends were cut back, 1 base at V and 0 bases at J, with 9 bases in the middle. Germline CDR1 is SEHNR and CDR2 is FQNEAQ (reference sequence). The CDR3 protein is CASSLVQEPNYGYTF. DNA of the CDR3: TGTGCCAGCAGCTTAGTGCAGGAACCTAACTATGGCTACACCTTC.

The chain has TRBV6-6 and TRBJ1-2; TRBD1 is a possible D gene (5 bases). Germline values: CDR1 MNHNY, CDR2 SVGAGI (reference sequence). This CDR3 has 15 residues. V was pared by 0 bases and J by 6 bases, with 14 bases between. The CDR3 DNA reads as TGTGCCAGCAGTTACTCGTACCCGCCAGGGAATGGCTACACCTTC. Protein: CASSYSYPPGNGYTF.

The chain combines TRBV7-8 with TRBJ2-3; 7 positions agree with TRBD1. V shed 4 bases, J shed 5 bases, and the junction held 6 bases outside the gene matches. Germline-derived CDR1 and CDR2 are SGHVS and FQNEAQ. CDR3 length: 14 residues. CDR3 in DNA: TGTGCCAGCAGCTGGAACAGGGGTGGAGATACGCAGTATTTT. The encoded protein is CASSWNRGGDTQYF. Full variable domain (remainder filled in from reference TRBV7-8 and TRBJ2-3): GAGVSQSPRYKVAKRGQDVALRCDPISGHVSLFWYQQALGQGPEFLTYFQNEAQLDKSGLPSDRFFAERPEGSVSTLKIQRTQQEDSAVYLCASSWNRGGDTQYFGPGTRLTVL.

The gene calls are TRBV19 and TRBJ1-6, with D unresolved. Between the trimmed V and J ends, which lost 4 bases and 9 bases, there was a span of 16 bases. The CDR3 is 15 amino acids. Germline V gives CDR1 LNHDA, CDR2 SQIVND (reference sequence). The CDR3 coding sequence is TGTGCCAGTAGTAACGGGCGTGTGGAGGCTTCACCCCTCCACTTT. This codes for CASSNGRVEASPLHF.